This note documents a single T cell receptor beta chain sequence. The antigen remains unidentified. These data belong to a study of OX40 agonist ivuxolimab in advanced cancers. Study results and limitations: In CD8+ T cells, expanded clones were on average more numerous than in CD4+.

Produced via immunoSEQ multiplex PCR; TCRdb's table is partial and in-frame only. This table holds about 120,000 clones, 75% to 90% found once. The CDR3 sequence is 13 residues long. Per the germline V gene, CDR1 is MNHEY and CDR2 is SVGAGI. The germline V and J ends were trimmed by 6 bases and 1 base, with 9 bases remaining between them. J is TRBJ1-1 and V is TRBV6-5; D is perhaps TRBD1 (6 bases). The TCR comes from an adult with an advanced solid tumor such as melanoma, head and neck, liver or kidney cancer. Source: CD4+ or CD8+ T cells sorted from blood, taken in a trial of the OX40 agonist ivuxolimab. The CDR3 loop is CASSMGQNTEAFF. The CDR3 nucleotides are TGTGCCAGCAGCATGGGACAGAACACTGAAGCTTTCTTT.